This T cell receptor (beta chain) was identified during a study of blood T cell repertoires in COVID-19. The germline V gene encodes CDR1 DFQATT and CDR2 SNEGSKA (reference sequence). Trimming took off 3 bases at V and 12 bases at J, with 27 bases between the two ends. The CDR3 totals 15 residues. In the study's own analysis: Reference gene primer amplification gave nucleated cell count estimates. Data came from immunoSEQ multiplex PCR; TCRdb stores just in-frame clones and leaves some out. That table furnishes V, J and clone size, whereas the DNA furnished D and trimming. The sample has more than 100,000 clones; roughly 84% are singletons.

The gene calls are TRBV20-1 and TRBJ2-7; D is unclear. Sequencing input: PBMCs or T cells enriched from blood (not recorded which). The TCR sequence derives from a woman aged 25 to 39 who had recovered from COVID-19. The CDR3 sequence is CSASPPEVAYLRRYF. For the CDR3, the DNA is TGCAGTGCTAGTCCCCCAGAGGTAGCATACCTACGACGGTACTTC.